This TCR beta chain emerged from a study of blood T cells in healthy people across ages. Each sample provided at least 6 micrograms of extracted total RNA. The trim removed 1 base at V and 2 bases at J, leaving 15 bases unmatched. The CDR3 consists of 21 residues. Germline lookup yields CDR1 SGHAT and CDR2 FQNNGV. A sample-barcoded 5' primer and a J-beta primer mix were used in a second PCR of about 7 to 11 cycles. TCRdb used MiXCR to reprocess the 5' RACE reads, holding one entry per CDR3 protein. The sample yields roughly 2 million distinct CDR3 sequences, roughly 50% seen once. A few counts support this clonotype.

Sequencing input: blood. The V gene is TRBV11-2, the J gene TRBJ2-3; 13 nucleotides align to TRBD2. The origin of this receptor is a woman in her thirties or forties in good health. DNA for the CDR3: TGTGCCAGCAGCTTAGTTCCCCGGACTAGCGGGGGAGCTACCCCCACAGATACGCAGTATTTT. This translates into CASSLVPRTSGGATPTDTQYF.